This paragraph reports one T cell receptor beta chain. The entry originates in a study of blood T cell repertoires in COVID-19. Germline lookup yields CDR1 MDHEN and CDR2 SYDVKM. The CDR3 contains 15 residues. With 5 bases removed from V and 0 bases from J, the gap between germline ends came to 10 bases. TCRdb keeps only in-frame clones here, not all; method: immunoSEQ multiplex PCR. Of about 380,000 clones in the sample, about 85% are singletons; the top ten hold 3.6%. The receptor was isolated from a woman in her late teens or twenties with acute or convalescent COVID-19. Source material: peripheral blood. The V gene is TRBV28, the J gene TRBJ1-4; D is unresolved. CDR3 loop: CASSTRSTTNEKLFF. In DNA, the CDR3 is TGTGCCAGCAGTACGAGGAGCACAACTAATGAAAAACTGTTTTTT.